This entry concerns a single TCR beta chain. Sequenced by immunoSEQ multiplex PCR; TCRdb stores in-frame clones only, minus some. Of tens of thousands of clones in the sample, around two thirds were seen once. Trimming took off 10 bases at V and 8 bases at J, with 12 bases between the two ends. There are 11 residues in the CDR3. Germline values: CDR1 LNHDA, CDR2 SQIVND (reference sequence). The data originate from a study of chemoradiotherapy in HPV16-positive cancers. The material was obtained from a patient who underwent chemoradiotherapy. The source is a human donor with HPV-associated anogenital cancer. The rearrangement links TRBV19 to TRBJ2-1; unclear D gene. This chain's CDR3 is CAINSGYEQFF. CDR3 nucleotide sequence: TGTGCCATCAACTCTGGGTATGAGCAGTTCTTC.